This T cell receptor (beta chain) was profiled in a study of T cells after yellow fever vaccination. Template-switching 5'RACE yielded the TCR cDNA; a universal primer site and UMIs were added in the process. TCRdb redid the calling of the 5' RACE reads with MiXCR, one entry per CDR3 protein. Of under 200,000 distinct CDR3 sequences listed, approximately 11% were seen once; the top ten hold just over 35%. Only a few counts were recorded for this clonotype. This sequence was found in a man between 18 and 29 years old who received the YFV17D yellow fever vaccine. Here the sequenced sample was CD8+ T cells sorted from PBMCs, taken 15 days after the yellow fever booster vaccination.

CDR3 DNA sequence: TGCGCCAGCAGCCAAGCCCCGGGACTAGCTACCGAGCAGTACTTC. It codes for CASSQAPGLATEQYF. The V gene is TRBV4-1, the J gene TRBJ2-7; TRBD2 matches 9 bases. The CDR3 runs 15 residues. The germline V gene encodes CDR1 MGHRA and CDR2 YSYEKL. V shed 1 base and J 6 bases; nucleotides not matched to a gene: 7.